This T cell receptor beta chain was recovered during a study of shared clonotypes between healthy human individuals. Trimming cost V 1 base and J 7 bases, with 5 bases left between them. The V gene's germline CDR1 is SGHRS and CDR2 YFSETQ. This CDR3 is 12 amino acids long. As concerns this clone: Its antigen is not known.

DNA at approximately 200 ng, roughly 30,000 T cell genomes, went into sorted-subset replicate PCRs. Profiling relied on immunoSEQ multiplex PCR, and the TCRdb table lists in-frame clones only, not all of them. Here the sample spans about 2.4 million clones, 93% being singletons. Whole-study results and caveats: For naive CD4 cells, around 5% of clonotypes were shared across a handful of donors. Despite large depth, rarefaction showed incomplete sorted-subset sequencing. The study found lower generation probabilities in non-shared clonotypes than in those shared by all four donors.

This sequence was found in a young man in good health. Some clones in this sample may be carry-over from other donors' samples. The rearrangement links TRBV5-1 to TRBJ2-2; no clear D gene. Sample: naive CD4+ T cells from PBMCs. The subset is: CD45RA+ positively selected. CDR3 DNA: TGCGCCAGCAGCTTGACTGGCGGGGAGCTGTTTTTT. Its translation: CASSLTGGELFF.